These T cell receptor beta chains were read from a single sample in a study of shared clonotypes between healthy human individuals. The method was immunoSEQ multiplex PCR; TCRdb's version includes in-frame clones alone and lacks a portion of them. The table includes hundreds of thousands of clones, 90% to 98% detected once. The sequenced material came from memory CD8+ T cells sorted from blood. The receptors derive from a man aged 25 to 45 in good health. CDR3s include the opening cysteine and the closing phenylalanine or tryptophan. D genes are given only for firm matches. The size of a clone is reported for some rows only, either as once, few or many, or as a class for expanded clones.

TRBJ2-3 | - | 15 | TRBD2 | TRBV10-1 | TGCGCCAGCAGTGGGACTAGCGGGAGCACAGATACGCAGTATTTT | CASSGTSGSTDTQYF
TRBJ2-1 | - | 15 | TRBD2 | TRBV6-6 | TGTGCCAGCAGTCTAGAGACTAGCGGGAGAAATGAGCAGTTCTTC | CASSLETSGRNEQFF
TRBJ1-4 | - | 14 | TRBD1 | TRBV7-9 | TGTGCCAGCAGCCGGACAGGGGCTGATGAAAAACTGTTTTTT | CASSRTGADEKLFF
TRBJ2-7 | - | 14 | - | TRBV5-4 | TGTGCCAGCAGCTTATTTGGACCCACCTACGAGCAGTACTTC | CASSLFGPTYEQYF
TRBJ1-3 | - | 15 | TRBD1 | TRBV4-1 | TGCGCCAGCAGCCAAACGCAGGGGGCCCCCAACACCATATATTTT | CASSQTQGAPNTIYF
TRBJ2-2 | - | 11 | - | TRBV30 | TGTGCCCTTGAACTCACCGGGGAGCTGTTTTTT | CALELTGELFF
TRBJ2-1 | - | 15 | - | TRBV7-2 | TGTGCCAGCAGCTTCGGCGGGACGGTTTACAATGAGCAGTTCTTC | CASSFGGTVYNEQFF
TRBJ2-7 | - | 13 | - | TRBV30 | TGTGCCTTGTCCCGGGGACACCCCCTCGAGCAGTACTTC | CALSRGHPLEQYF
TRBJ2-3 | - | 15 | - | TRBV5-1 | TGCGCCAGCAGCCCAAGGGGTTCGCTCACAGATACGCAGTATTTT | CASSPRGSLTDTQYF
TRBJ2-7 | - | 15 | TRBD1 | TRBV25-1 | TGTGCCAGCAGTCACGGGACAGGGAGCTCCTACGAGCAGTACTTC | CASSHGTGSSYEQYF
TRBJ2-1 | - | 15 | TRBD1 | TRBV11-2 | TGTGCCAGCAGCTTAGTGGGACAGTCCTACAATGAGCAGTTCTTC | CASSLVGQSYNEQFF
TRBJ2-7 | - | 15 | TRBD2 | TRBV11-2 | TGTGCCAGCAGGCCCATCTCTAGCGGATCCTACGAGCAGTACTTC | CASRPISSGSYEQYF
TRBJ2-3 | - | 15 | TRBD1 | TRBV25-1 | TGTGCCAGCAGTGGGAGTGACAGGGTGACAGATACGCAGTATTTT | CASSGSDRVTDTQYF
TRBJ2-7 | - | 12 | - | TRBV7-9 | TGTGCCAGCAGCTTAGGGCTCAGGGAGCAGTACTTC | CASSLGLREQYF
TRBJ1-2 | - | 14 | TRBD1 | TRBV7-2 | TGTGCCAGCAGCAAGCAGGGAGGGGGCTTTAGCTACACCTTC | CASSKQGGGFSYTF
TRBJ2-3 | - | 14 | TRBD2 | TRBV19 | TGTGCCAGTAGACCGGGACTATATGACTTGACGCAGTATTTT | CASRPGLYDLTQYF
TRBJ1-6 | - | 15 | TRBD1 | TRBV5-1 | TGCGCCAGCAGCTCATACGGGACAGGCAGTTCACCCCTCCACTTT | CASSSYGTGSSPLHF
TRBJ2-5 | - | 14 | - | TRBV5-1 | TGCGCCAGCAATATGGGGTTCCCGCAAGAGACCCAGTACTTC | CASNMGFPQETQYF
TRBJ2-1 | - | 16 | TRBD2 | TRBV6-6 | TGTGCCAGCAGTTCCCTCTCGGGACTAGCGTTCAATGAGCAGTTCTTC | CASSSLSGLAFNEQFF
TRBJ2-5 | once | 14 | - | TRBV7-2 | TGTGCCAGCAGCTTTACAGGGCAAGGAGAGACCCAGTACTTC | CASSFTGQGETQYF
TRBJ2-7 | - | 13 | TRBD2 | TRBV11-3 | TGTGCCAGCAGCGCTAGCGGGAGGTACGAGCAGTACTTC | CASSASGRYEQYF
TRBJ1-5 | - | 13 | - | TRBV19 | TGTGCCAGTAGTAAGGACAGTAATCAGCCCCAGCATTTT | CASSKDSNQPQHF
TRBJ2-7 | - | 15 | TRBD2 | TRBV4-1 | TGCGCCAGCAGCCATGGAACTAGCGGGATCTACGAGCAGTACTTC | CASSHGTSGIYEQYF